The next 3 T cell receptor beta chains were all read from a single sample in a study of T cell repertoires in cytomegalovirus infection. No antigen has been assigned to these receptors. One entry per CDR3 protein results from TCRdb running MiXCR on the reads. Among hundreds of thousands of distinct CDR3 sequences listed, about 44% were seen once. The input for sequencing was cultured PBMCs, taken from culture after CMV antigen stimulation. The origin of the receptors is a human donor in good health (CMV status not recorded). Some clones in this sample may be carry-over from other donors' samples.

The J gene is TRBJ2-1, the V gene TRBV6-6, with a weak D call TRBD2 (6 bases). The CDR3 is 15 amino acids. V was shortened by 6 bases and J by 1 base, with 13 bases between the two germline ends. CDR1 is MNHNY and CDR2 is SVGAGI in the germline V gene (reference sequence). This chain's CDR3 is CASRGTGSSYNEQFF. CDR3 nucleotide sequence: TGTGCCAGCAGGGGGACTGGGTCGTCCTACAATGAGCAGTTCTTC.

J is TRBJ2-2 and V is TRBV19; D gene ambiguous. Looked up from germline, CDR1 is LNHDA and CDR2 is SQIVND (reference sequence). Trimming pared 8 bases from V and 7 bases from J, leaving 5 bases between. This CDR3 spans 10 amino acids. CDR3 amino acids: CASWGGELFF. CDR3 bases: TGTGCCAGTTGGGGCGGGGAGCTGTTTTTT. Together with reference TRBV19 and TRBJ2-2, the CDR3 gives the full variable domain: DGGITQSPKYLFRKEGQNVTLSCEQNLNHDAMYWYRQDPGQGLRLIYYSQIVNDFQKGDIAEGYSVSREKKESFPLTVTSAQKNPTAFYLCASWGGELFFGEGSRLTVL.

The gene calls are TRBV4-1 and TRBJ2-1, with a possible D match to TRBD2 (5 bases). Trimming took 1 base from V and 12 from J, leaving 16 bases between them. Germline CDR1 is MGHRA and CDR2 is YSYEKL. This CDR3 has 14 residues. CDR3 amino acids: CASSQGPLAFVQFF. DNA for the CDR3: TGCGCCAGCAGCCAAGGTCCCCTAGCCTTTGTGCAGTTCTTC.